The sequence of this T cell receptor (beta chain) was determined in a study of a mutant IDH1 vaccine in newly diagnosed glioma. Generated by immunoSEQ multiplex PCR, the TCRdb table keeps only in-frame clones and is missing some. The sample has tens of thousands of clones, roughly 80% seen once. Germline assignment: CDR1 SGHNT and CDR2 YYREEE (reference sequence). V was trimmed by 5 bases and J by 2 bases, leaving 13 bases between them. This CDR3 is built from 15 residues. In the case of this clone: Its specificity is unknown.

General study findings and limits: Vaccination elicited immune responses in 90% to 95% of patients.

Noted time point: week 47, end of study. A single vaccine dose contained 300 ug of mutant IDH1 20-mer peptide, and topical imiquimod was used with it. Patients had eight vaccinations, in weeks 1, 3, 5, 7, 11, 15, 19 and 23. Patients carried new grade 3 or 4 IDH1-mutant astrocytomas lacking nuclear ATRX. The chain recombines TRBV5-4 with TRBJ2-2; D ambiguous. The receptor was isolated from a man in his late teens or twenties with glioma. Some clones in this sample may be carry-over from other donors' samples. Sequencing used PBMCs, obtained from a glioma patient whose treatment included an IDH1 peptide vaccine. The DNA for the CDR3 is TGTGCCAGCAGAAGGTCTTTGGGCAACACCGGGGAGCTGTTTTTT. Its translation: CASRRSLGNTGELFF.